Listed below are T cell receptor beta chains from one sample, sequenced in a study of T cell changes during pregnancy in multiple sclerosis. Sequenced by immunoSEQ multiplex PCR; TCRdb stores in-frame clones only, minus some. The sample shows about 61,000 clones, roughly 90% of them seen only once. The sequenced sample was peripheral blood, obtained in the first trimester of pregnancy. Receptors originate from a female donor with multiple sclerosis, enrolled in a pregnancy study. CDR3s include the opening cysteine and the closing phenylalanine or tryptophan. Fields, in order: V gene, J gene, D gene, clone size, CDR3 DNA, CDR3 protein. D genes are given only for firm matches. Expanded clones get a size class; other rows say once, few or many, or leave the size out.

V: TRBV30
J: TRBJ2-7
D: TRBD2
size: -
DNA: TGTGCCTGGAGTGTGAAGAATCAGGGACTAGCGGAAACCTACGAGCAGTACTTC
CDR3: CAWSVKNQGLAETYEQYF

V: TRBV5-6
J: TRBJ1-5
D: -
size: few
DNA: TGTGCCAGCAGCCAGGGGCCTCAGCCCCAGCATTTT
CDR3: CASSQGPQPQHF

V: TRBV5-6
J: TRBJ1-2
D: TRBD1
size: -
DNA: TGTGCCAGCAGCTCACTATCAACATACAGGGGGCAGGGCTACACCTTC
CDR3: CASSSLSTYRGQGYTF

V: TRBV5-1
J: TRBJ1-4
D: -
size: -
DNA: TGCGCCAGCAGCCCCGACAGCCGGAATGAAAAACTGTTTTTT
CDR3: CASSPDSRNEKLFF

V: TRBV28
J: TRBJ2-5
D: -
size: -
DNA: TGTGCCAGCAGCCGAGGCCATGGGGAGACCCAGTACTTC
CDR3: CASSRGHGETQYF

V: TRBV5-4
J: TRBJ2-7
D: TRBD2
size: -
DNA: TGTGCCAGCAGCTTGGAGGGCGGGAGGGCTTCCTACGAGCAGTACTTC
CDR3: CASSLEGGRASYEQYF

V: TRBV9
J: TRBJ2-3
D: TRBD1
size: -
DNA: TGTGCCAGCAGCGTAGGGACAGGGGGCGAGAGAGATACGCAGTATTTT
CDR3: CASSVGTGGERDTQYF

V: TRBV19
J: TRBJ2-1
D: TRBD2
size: -
DNA: TGTGCCAGTAGGAGGCGGGAGCCTTACAATGAGCAGTTCTTC
CDR3: CASRRREPYNEQFF

V: TRBV2
J: TRBJ1-1
D: -
size: -
DNA: TGTGCCAGCCGTACGGGGGAAGGCACTGAAGCTTTCTTT
CDR3: CASRTGEGTEAFF

V: TRBV29-1
J: TRBJ2-1
D: -
size: -
DNA: TGCAGCGTTGGCCGGGACTCTTACAATGAGCAGTTCTTC
CDR3: CSVGRDSYNEQFF

V: TRBV9
J: TRBJ1-1
D: -
size: -
DNA: TGTGCCAGCAGCACAGGGTTAATGAACACTGAAGCTTTCTTT
CDR3: CASSTGLMNTEAFF

V: TRBV10-3
J: TRBJ1-5
D: -
size: -
DNA: TGTGCCATCAGTGTTTCAGGGTATGGGTCGCCCCAGCATTTT
CDR3: CAISVSGYGSPQHF

V: TRBV20-1
J: TRBJ1-1
D: -
size: -
DNA: TGCAGTGCTAGGACTGTAGAAGCTTTCTTT
CDR3: CSARTVEAFF

V: TRBV5-1
J: TRBJ2-2
D: -
size: -
DNA: TGCGCCAGCAGCTTGGTTCGCGACACCGGGGAGCTGTTTTTT
CDR3: CASSLVRDTGELFF

V: TRBV7-3
J: TRBJ2-7
D: TRBD1
size: -
DNA: TGTGCCAGCAGCCTAGGGCAGGGGGTGACCTACGAGCAGTACTTC
CDR3: CASSLGQGVTYEQYF

V: TRBV4-3
J: TRBJ1-1
D: -
size: -
DNA: TGCGCCAGCAGCCAAATAGCTGGAAAGAACACTGAAGCTTTCTTT
CDR3: CASSQIAGKNTEAFF

V: TRBV28
J: TRBJ2-7
D: TRBD1
size: few
DNA: TGTGCCAGCGCTCTGGGACAGGGACGCGAGCAGTACTTC
CDR3: CASALGQGREQYF

V: TRBV28
J: TRBJ2-7
D: TRBD2
size: -
DNA: TGTGCCAGCAGTTCCTCATCGGGGAGGGAAGTCTACGAGCAGTACTTC
CDR3: CASSSSSGREVYEQYF

V: TRBV4-3
J: TRBJ2-3
D: -
size: once
DNA: TGCGCCAGCAGCCAACAAACAGGGGGGGGCACAGATACGCAGTATTTT
CDR3: CASSQQTGGGTDTQYF

V: TRBV19
J: TRBJ2-3
D: -
size: -
DNA: TGTGCCAGTGGAGCCGGGACTTCAAGCACAGATACGCAGTATTTT
CDR3: CASGAGTSSTDTQYF

V: TRBV15
J: TRBJ2-1
D: TRBD2
size: once
DNA: TGTGCCACCAGCAGAGGGGGACTAGCGGGAGATGAGCAGTTCTTC
CDR3: CATSRGGLAGDEQFF